This T cell receptor (beta chain) was sequenced in a study of control samples from healthy donors and cancer patients. Per germline, CDR1 SGHTA and CDR2 FQGTGA. The CDR3 extends over 16 amino acids. V dropped 3 bases and J dropped 7; count of bases not matched to a gene: 9. This table comes from immunoSEQ multiplex PCR, and its TCRdb copy is limited to in-frame clones, with some not included. This sample has some 100,000 clones, with roughly 86% found just once. This TCR came from a woman aged 50 to 60 in good health. The rearrangement uses TRBV7-3 and TRBJ2-1; 10 nucleotides agree with TRBD1. Sequenced material: blood. The DNA of the CDR3 is TGTGCCAGCAGCTTCCACGGACAGGGGGTTAGGAATGAGCAGTTCTTC. Protein: CASSFHGQGVRNEQFF.